Given below is one T cell receptor beta chain in context. The antigen it binds to is not known. Base-call qualities are not available, and no considerably larger clone is one nucleotide away. The sample's treatment or condition label, in plain terms: roughly 10-day PBMC culture with coronavirus spike peptide pools or control peptides (ViraFEST assay). The study used the ViraFEST assay, which expanded antigen-specific T cells with peptide pools and then identified expanded clonotypes by TCR sequencing. The convalescent patients' positive SARS-CoV-2 PCR tests were from March to December 2020, which was before the Alpha, Beta and Delta variants emerged in the United States. PBMCs were cultured at roughly 1.8 million per well in IMDM supplemented with roughly 5.2% human AB serum and about 10 IU/ml IL-2, with about 10 ug/ml peptide pools added. On days 3 and 7, half of the culture medium was replaced with fresh IL-2-containing medium. CD4+ T cells were isolated after 10 days of culture through negative selection using the EasySep CD4+ T cell isolation kit. PBMCs were separated from whole blood using Ficoll-Paque Plus gradient centrifugation and then either used fresh or cryopreserved at -140C. In general, triplicate wells were set up for every culture condition.

This sample was included in a study of vaccination and CD4 T cells after COVID-19 (dated by TCRdb to 2021 to 2024). With regard to the full study: Convalescent patients had a positive SARS-CoV-2 result on nasal swab PCR, and of these patients, several had mild disease and one had severe disease. Post-COVID blood samples were collected from convalescent patients a median of roughly 100 days after diagnosis, with a range of about 30 to 161 days. As controls, cultures received a CEFX viral epitope pool (the positive control), an HIV-1 Nef peptide pool (the negative control), or no peptide at all. In the convalescent cohort there were six males and four females, among whom were two Hispanic individuals, seven Caucasians, two Asians and one multiracial person. Post-vaccine blood samples were taken a median of around 70 days after the second vaccine dose, with a range of 14 to 241 days. Culture stimuli were overlapping spike peptide pools from SARS-CoV-2 and from the common cold coronaviruses HCoV-NL63, HCoV-OC43 and HCoV-229E. Two doses of either the Pfizer-BioNTech BNT162b2 vaccine (n=8) or the Moderna mRNA-1273 vaccine (n=2) were administered to participants. The spike-specific CD4+ TCR repertoire was compared before and after mRNA vaccination in over 9 COVID-19 convalescent patients and a handful of infection-naive healthy vaccine recipients. Study-wide findings and limitations: An increase in the median number of SARS-CoV-2-reactive clonotypes from approximately 23 after infection to some 40 after vaccination was observed, but the change was not found to be significant. Of the vaccine-specific clones found in convalescent patients, nearly all (304 of 307) were mono-reactive for SARS-CoV-2 spike instead of being cross-reactive with common cold coronaviruses. The number of convalescent patients in the study was relatively small, and the study did not examine early timepoints following natural infection. In convalescent patients, a median approximately 83% of post-vaccine SARS-CoV-2-reactive clones were detected only after vaccination, suggesting vaccine-specific priming.

Library preparation was by PCR. DNA from cultured CD4+ T cells underwent TCR sequencing with the Oncomine TCR Beta short-read assay at the Johns Hopkins FTIC core. Genomic DNA was extracted from the cultured CD4+ T cells with the QIAamp micro DNA kit. The Oncomine TCR Beta libraries from cultured CD4+ T cells were pooled using unique dual indexes and then sequenced on an Illumina iSeq 100. The paper's data handling went like this. Non-productive sequences were removed, and CDR3s that did not start with C, did not end with F or W, or were shorter than 7 amino acids were discarded. Antigen-specific clonotypes were identified using the MANAFEST web application through comparison of peptide-stimulated wells with reference and other culture wells. To be called positive, a clone needed an FDR below 0.05, an odds ratio above 5, and a productive frequency above 0.1% in at least two of three replicate wells. A clonotype was classed as cross-reactive if the clonotype showed significant expansion both in SARS-CoV-2 spike wells and in at least one common cold coronavirus spike condition. CDR3 homology was assessed with Levenshtein distances (stringdist) and unrooted phylogenetic trees (ape) in R version 3.6.1. TCRdb trimmed the raw reads at Q25, called clones with MiXCR and kept productive beta chains. CDR3 protein duplicates are merged, each entry listing the most common genes and DNA. The V and J calls, along with clone size, are taken from TCRdb and not from the paper's own processing. Counted in this sample were 13,000 or so distinct CDR3 sequences; 75% to 85% of them appeared once. Clones ranked in the top ten supply about 28% of the sample.

From the cysteine through the phenylalanine, the CDR3 covers 14 amino acids. CDR3 DNA is the only sequence kept; it has 42 bases, read in frame from the first base. V gives up 6 bases and J gives up 6 bases, and the segment between their germline ends measures 15 bases. The germline V gene supplies CDR1 SGHTA and CDR2 FQGNSA. The TCR sequence derives from a human donor who had recovered from COVID-19. Sequenced sample: CD4+ T cells from blood, cultured in vitro. The sequence is built from TRBV7-2 and TRBJ2-1; the D gene lacks a confident call. The nucleotide sequence is given as TGTGCCAGCAGGGTAGGATTAGAGGCCAATGAGCAGTTCTTC. Its product reads: CASRVGLEANEQFF.